The T cell receptor (beta chain) described here comes from a study of cytomegalovirus exposure and HLA in healthy donors. Study findings and constraints: The availability of immune exposure information extended only to CMV serostatus.

In the PCR, 60 Vbeta and 13 Jbeta primers were used. Sequencing used immunoSEQ multiplex PCR; TCRdb keeps in-frame clones, though not all of them. The sample yields more than 80,000 clones, 65% to 80% seen once. Note on this clone: Its target is unknown.

This CDR3 spans 15 amino acids. The germline V and J ends were trimmed by 4 bases and 4 bases, with 13 bases remaining between them. The germline gives CDR1 SGHTA, CDR2 FQGNSA. The material sequenced was PBMCs. The sequence derives from a female donor in good health and CMV-seropositive. The J gene is TRBJ1-4, the V gene TRBV7-2; perhaps TRBD1 as D (6 bases). The CDR3 nucleotides are TGTGCCAGCAGCTCAGTGACAGGAATTAATGAAAAACTGTTTTTT. It yields the protein CASSSVTGINEKLFF.